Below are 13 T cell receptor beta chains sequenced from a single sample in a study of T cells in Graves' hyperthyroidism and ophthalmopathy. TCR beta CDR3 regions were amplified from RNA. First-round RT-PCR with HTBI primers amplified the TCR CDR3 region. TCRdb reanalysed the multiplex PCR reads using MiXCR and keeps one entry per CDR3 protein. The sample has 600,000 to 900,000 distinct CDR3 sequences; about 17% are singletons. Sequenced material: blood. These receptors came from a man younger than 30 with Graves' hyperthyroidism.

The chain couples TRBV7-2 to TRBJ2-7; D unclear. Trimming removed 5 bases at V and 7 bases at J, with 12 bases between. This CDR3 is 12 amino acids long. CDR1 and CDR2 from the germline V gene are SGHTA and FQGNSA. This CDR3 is CASSPDWGEQYF. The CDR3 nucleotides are TGTGCCAGCAGCCCCGACTGGGGAGAGCAGTACTTC.

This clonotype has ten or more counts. DNA of the CDR3: TGTGCCAGCAGTTTAGGGGCAGAGACCCAGTACTTC. It translates to CASSLGAETQYF. J is TRBJ2-5 and V is TRBV28; possibly TRBD1 for D (5 bases). CDR3 length: 12 residues. Trimming removed 2 bases from V and 4 bases from J, with 5 bases in between. CDR1 and CDR2 from the germline V gene are MDHEN and SYDVKM.

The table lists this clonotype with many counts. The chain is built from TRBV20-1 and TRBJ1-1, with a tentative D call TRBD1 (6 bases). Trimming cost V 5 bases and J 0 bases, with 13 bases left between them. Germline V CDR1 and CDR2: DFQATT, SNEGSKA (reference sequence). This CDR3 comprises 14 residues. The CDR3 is CSALSDRMNTEAFF. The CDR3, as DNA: TGCAGTGCTCTCTCCGACAGGATGAACACTGAAGCTTTCTTT.

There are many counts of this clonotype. The CDR3: CASSSAGTLSYGYTF. In DNA form, the CDR3 reads TGTGCCAGCAGCTCAGCAGGGACTTTGAGCTATGGCTACACCTTC. This chain links TRBV7-9 with TRBJ1-2, with a tentative D call TRBD1 (5 bases). The CDR3 runs 15 residues. The germline V and J ends were trimmed by 4 bases and 4 bases, with 16 bases remaining between them. Germline CDR1 and CDR2: SEHNR and FQNEAQ (reference sequence).

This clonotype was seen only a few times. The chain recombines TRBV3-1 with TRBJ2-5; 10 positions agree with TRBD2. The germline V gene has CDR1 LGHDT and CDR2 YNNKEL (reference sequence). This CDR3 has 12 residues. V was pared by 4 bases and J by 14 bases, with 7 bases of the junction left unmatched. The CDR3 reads CASSLLAGGLYF. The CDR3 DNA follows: TGTGCCAGCAGCCTCTTAGCGGGAGGCCTCTACTTC.

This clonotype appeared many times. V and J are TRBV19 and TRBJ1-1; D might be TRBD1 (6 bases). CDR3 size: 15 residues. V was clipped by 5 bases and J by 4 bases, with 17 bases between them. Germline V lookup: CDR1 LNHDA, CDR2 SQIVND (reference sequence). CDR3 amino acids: CASSPLQGFGTEAFF. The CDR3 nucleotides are TGTGCCAGTAGTCCACTACAGGGCTTTGGCACTGAAGCTTTCTTT.

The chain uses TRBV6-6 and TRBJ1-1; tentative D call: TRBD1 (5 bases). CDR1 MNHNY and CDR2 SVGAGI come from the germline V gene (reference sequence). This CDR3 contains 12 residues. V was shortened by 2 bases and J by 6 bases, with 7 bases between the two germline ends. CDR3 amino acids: CASSYGAAEAFF. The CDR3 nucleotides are TGTGCCAGCAGTTACGGGGCAGCTGAAGCTTTCTTT.

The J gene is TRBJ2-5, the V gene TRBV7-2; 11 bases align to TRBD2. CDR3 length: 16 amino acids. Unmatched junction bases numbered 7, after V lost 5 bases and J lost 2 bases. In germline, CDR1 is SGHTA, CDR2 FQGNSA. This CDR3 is CASSPLAGEGQETQYF. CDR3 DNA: TGTGCCAGCAGCCCACTAGCGGGAGAAGGTCAAGAGACCCAGTACTTC. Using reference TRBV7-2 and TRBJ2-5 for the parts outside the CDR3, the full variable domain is GAGVSQSPSNKVTEKGKDVELRCDPISGHTALYWYRQSLGQGLEFLIYFQGNSAPDKSGLPSDRFSAERTGGSVSTLTIQRTQQEDSAVYLCASSPLAGEGQETQYFGPGTRLLVL.

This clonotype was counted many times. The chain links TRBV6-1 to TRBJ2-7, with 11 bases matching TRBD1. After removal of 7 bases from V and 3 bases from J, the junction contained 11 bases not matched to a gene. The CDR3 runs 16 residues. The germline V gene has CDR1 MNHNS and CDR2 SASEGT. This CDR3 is CASTGLSGQGDYEQYF. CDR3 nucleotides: TGTGCCAGCACTGGGCTATCGGGACAGGGGGACTACGAGCAGTACTTC.

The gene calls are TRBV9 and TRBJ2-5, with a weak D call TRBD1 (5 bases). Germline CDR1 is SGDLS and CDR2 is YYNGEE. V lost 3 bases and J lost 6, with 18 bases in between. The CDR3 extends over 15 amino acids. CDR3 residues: CASSADQGRGKTQYF. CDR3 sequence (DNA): TGTGCCAGCAGCGCAGACCAGGGAAGGGGCAAGACCCAGTACTTC.

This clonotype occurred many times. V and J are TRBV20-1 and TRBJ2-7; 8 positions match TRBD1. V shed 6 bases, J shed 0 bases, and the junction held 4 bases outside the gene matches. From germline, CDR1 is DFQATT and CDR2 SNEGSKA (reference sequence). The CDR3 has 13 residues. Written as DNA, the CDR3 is TGCAGTGCAACCGGGACAGGCTCCTACGAGCAGTACTTC. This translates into CSATGTGSYEQYF.

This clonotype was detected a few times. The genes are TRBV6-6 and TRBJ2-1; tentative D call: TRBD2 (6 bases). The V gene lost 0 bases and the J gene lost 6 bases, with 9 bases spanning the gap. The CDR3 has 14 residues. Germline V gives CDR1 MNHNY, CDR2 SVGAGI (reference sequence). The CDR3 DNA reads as TGTGCCAGCAGTTACTCCGGGACTGGCAATGAGCAGTTCTTC. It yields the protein CASSYSGTGNEQFF.

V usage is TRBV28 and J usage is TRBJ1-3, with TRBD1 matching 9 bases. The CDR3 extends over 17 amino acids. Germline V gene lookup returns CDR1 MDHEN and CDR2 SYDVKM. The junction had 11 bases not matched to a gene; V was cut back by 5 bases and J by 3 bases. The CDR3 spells CASSHGQGMKIGNTIYF. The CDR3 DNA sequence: TGTGCCAGCAGTCACGGACAGGGGATGAAGATTGGAAACACCATATATTTT.